These T cell receptor beta chains were read from a single sample in a study of blood T cell repertoires in COVID-19. The protocol was immunoSEQ multiplex PCR, while the TCRdb copy is restricted to in-frame clones and leaves out a portion. The sample has roughly 200,000 clones, 82% seen once. The sample consisted of PBMCs or T cells enriched from blood (not recorded which). These receptors were obtained from a woman aged 55-69 years with acute COVID-19. The CDR3 runs from the conserved cysteine through the conserved F or W.

j_call cdr3_length v_call cdr3_aa
TRBJ2-1 13 TRBV4-3 CASSQFLGGRQFF
TRBJ1-2 16 TRBV5-1 CASSLVTGGLGYGYTF
TRBJ1-5 17 TRBV30 CAWSVSLTGVSNQPQHF
TRBJ1-5 15 TRBV7-2 CASSLGQGGDQPQHF
TRBJ2-7 14 TRBV7-8 CASSLEFRADEQYF
TRBJ1-4 17 TRBV18 CASSPGQGATTNEKLFF
TRBJ1-2 16 TRBV6-2/TRBV6-3 CASSSRRTAINYGYTF
TRBJ2-3 14 TRBV2 CARVAGSSTDTQYF
TRBJ1-4 15 TRBV25-1 CASSEQSRGGEKLFF
TRBJ1-1 14 TRBV2 CASSDRGQNTEAFF
TRBJ1-5 15 TRBV7-6 CASSLTGDGLSPQHF
TRBJ1-6 14 TRBV6-5 CASSYSRQSSPLHF
TRBJ1-5 14 TRBV7-2 CASSLFWGDQPQHF
TRBJ1-5 13 TRBV30 CAWSHQEDQPQHF
TRBJ1-2 15 TRBV4-3 CASSQTGGGYYGYTF
TRBJ1-2 15 TRBV6-5 CASSTGSSPPMGYTF
TRBJ1-1 12 TRBV6-2/TRBV6-3 CASSYLNRVAFF
TRBJ1-1 11 TRBV20-1 CSSFVSTEAFF
TRBJ1-4 19 TRBV5-3 CARSRDRTPPSPFNEKLFF
TRBJ2-1 12 TRBV6-6 CASSPPGQGSFF
TRBJ1-1 14 TRBV4-3 CASSQGSGDTEAFF
TRBJ1-2 12 TRBV28 CACLAVAYGYTF
TRBJ1-6 15 TRBV5-5 CASSLEGGWNSPLHF
TRBJ1-2 13 TRBV6-5 CASRPPGGRGYTF
TRBJ2-7 14 TRBV28 CASSLADRGHEQYF
TRBJ2-1 15 TRBV18 CASSPPGVQLVGQFF
TRBJ2-4 19 TRBV19 CASSPRSQDLILAKNIQYF
TRBJ1-1 15 TRBV28 CASTLGVGGYTEAFF
TRBJ2-1 16 TRBV30 CAWSVDGLGGDNEQFF
TRBJ2-1 15 TRBV20-1 CSASFSSGRGNEQFF